The source of this TCR beta chain is a study of T cells after yellow fever vaccination. Study details: Fractions low in cell number were prepared with SMART-Seq v4 Ultra Low Input.

Conversion of TCR transcripts into cDNA relied on 5'RACE template switching, which added a universal primer site and UMIs. Via MiXCR, TCRdb re-called the 5' RACE reads, giving one row per CDR3 protein. The sample contains 400,000 to 450,000 distinct CDR3 sequences, around 20% of which appear only once. Overall study findings and caveats: Of the clonotypes, a small share occurred in both CD4 and CD8 compartments. At 95% to 96% for CD4 and 70% to 90% for CD8, most primary-vaccination clones showed up again after the booster.

This clonotype was recorded a few times. Its specificity is unknown. This receptor was obtained from a man aged 18 to 30 who received the YFV17D yellow fever vaccine. The material was PBMCs, obtained before the yellow fever booster vaccination.

The chain's CDR3 is CASSVRAGSGEQYF. In nucleotides, the CDR3 is TGTGCCAGCAGTGTAAGGGCGGGTAGCGGCGAGCAGTACTTC. The chain employs TRBV2 and TRBJ2-7, with D possibly being TRBD2 (6 bases). The V end lost 4 bases, the J end lost 6 bases, and 16 bases lay between the germline ends. Germline values: CDR1 SNHLY, CDR2 FYNNEI. CDR3 length: 14 residues.